In this sample, the clone carrying this T cell receptor (beta chain) turned up once. The antigen is not known. This entry is derived from a study of T cell responses to AZD1222 COVID-19 vaccine. In the study overall: Pooled together were second doses at about 4 or about 12 weeks.

The V end was cut by 1 base, the J end by 1 base, with 4 bases between. CDR3 size: 14 residues. CDR1 MDHEN and CDR2 SYDVKM come from the germline V gene. Study-level findings and limits: A rise in Spike-specific TCR breadth and depth followed two AZD1222 doses. The span of vaccine-associated CD4 TCRs extended across spike, with dominance at 160-218 and 743-854. Baseline seropositivity occurred in only six AZD1222 recipients.

Sequencing used immunoSEQ multiplex PCR; TCRdb keeps in-frame clones, though not all of them. The sample has 120,000 or so clones; around 85% are singletons. Sample: peripheral blood, taken on day 0 of AZD1222 vaccination. V usage is TRBV28 and J usage is TRBJ2-2; no firm D call. The clonotype originates from an adult in good health. CDR3 region: CASSLLGNTGELFF. The CDR3 region has the DNA TGTGCCAGCAGTTTATTAGGGAACACCGGGGAGCTGTTTTTT. The variable domain in full, with the rest retrieved from reference TRBV28 and TRBJ2-2, is DVKVTQSSRYLVKRTGEKVFLECVQDMDHENMFWYRQDPGLGLRLIYFSYDVKMKEKGDIPEGYSVSREKKERFSLILESASTNQTSMYLCASSLLGNTGELFFGEGSRLTVL.